The entry below gives a single TCR beta chain sequence along with its context. This clone was picked up a small number of times. Its specific antigen is unknown. There are no base qualities to consult, and no much larger clone falls within one base. The sample comes from a study of high-grade serous ovarian cancer treatment subgroups (dated by TCRdb to about 2021). Study-wide context: A mean of 14,192 reads and roughly 7,000 unique TCR beta rearrangements per sample was generated by sequencing. Under a laparoscopic triage algorithm, patients with high-grade serous ovarian cancer were grouped by complete gross resection or by neoadjuvant chemotherapy response, and the study profiled the TCR beta repertoires of these patients. Each patient contributed one primary tumor and two metastatic tumor samples, giving around 88 samples in total. The roughly 30-patient cohort included around 10 patients with no residual disease after primary surgery (R0), around 10 excellent NACT responders, and around 10 poor NACT responders. What the authors observed across the whole study: Because bulk tumor TCR sequencing provided no spatial information, insight into HGSC tumor complexity and diversity was limited. Neoantigen level correlated positively with TCR clonal relatedness, and copy number variation and mutation load from whole-genome sequencing showed a positive trend with TCR clonal relatedness. Repertoire similarity between tumors of the same patient ranged about 0.095 to 0.85, whereas almost no similarity was seen between different patients. The TCR repertoire analyses centered on CDR3, leaving CDR1 and CDR2 unanalyzed.

The roughly 90 tumor samples were subjected to high-throughput TCR profiling using ImmunoSEQ. Regarding the original processing steps: Richness (unique productive sequences), clonality, evenness and relatedness were included as repertoire diversity metrics, and similarity between samples was assessed with the Bhattacharyya coefficient. A sensitivity analysis excluded TCRs with fewer than two reads and gave consistent conclusions. TCRdb mirrors the immuneACCESS table, restricted to in-frame sequences. Some clones are absent from its copies; in checked studies, under half trace to an unresolved V gene, and the reason for the others is unknown. V and J calls and clone size are given by that table; D and trimming were obtained from the DNA. Across this sample there are around 3,200 clones, with over 55% seen only once. Approximately 9.8% of the sample rests with the top ten. From a lookup of the germline V gene, CDR1 and CDR2 are SGHRS and YFSETQ. Trimming at the junction amounts to 5 bases on V and 5 bases on J, and the germline ends lie 14 bases apart. The CDR3 measures 13 amino acids from cysteine to phenylalanine. The retained sequence is limited to the CDR3, 39 bases, with the frame set at the first base.

Tumor samples were obtained before definitive surgery or chemotherapy. Genomic DNA was extracted by the MD Anderson Biospecimen Extraction Resource, and TCR sequencing was done by the MD Anderson Cancer Genomics Laboratory. The receptor comes from a human donor with high-grade serous ovarian cancer. This receptor chain uses TRBV5-1 and TRBJ2-7; TRBD2 is a weak D gene call, 6 bases matching. The sequenced sample consisted of tumor tissue. The CDR3 corresponds to CASREGSADEQYF. The DNA reads as follows: TGCGCCAGCAGGGAGGGGTCTGCCGACGAGCAGTACTTC.